This T cell receptor beta chain was sequenced in a study of T cells in Graves' hyperthyroidism and ophthalmopathy. Germline V lookup: CDR1 MDHEN, CDR2 SYDVKM. J was trimmed by 4 bases and V by 8 bases; bases with no gene match: 6. There are 14 residues in the CDR3. This clonotype was counted at least ten times. Patients with uncontrolled infections, other autoimmune diseases, pregnancy or lactation were excluded. The PBMCs had their origin in 7.5 to 10 ml of fresh peripheral blood. Amplified TCR beta CDR3 regions came from RNA transcripts. First-round RT-PCR targeting the TCR CDR3 was performed with the HTBI primer set. TCRdb re-called the multiplex PCR reads with MiXCR, one entry per CDR3 protein. The sample has 500,000 to 800,000 distinct CDR3 sequences, about 15% seen once.

The sequenced sample consisted of blood. This receptor was obtained from a woman aged 45 to 65 with Graves' ophthalmopathy. The rearrangement links TRBV28 to TRBJ2-2; 8 bases map to TRBD1. CDR3 protein: CASGMDRVTGELFF. CDR3 nucleotides: TGTGCCAGCGGCATGGACAGGGTCACCGGGGAGCTGTTTTTT.